This TCR beta chain stems from a study of response to subunit inactivated influenza vaccine (dated by TCRdb to the late 2010s). As for the study more broadly: Deep quantitative profiling of the T cell receptor repertoire was used in the study to follow responses to a trivalent subunit inactivated influenza vaccine.

General conclusions and limits of the study: The authors suggested that each seasonal influenza vaccination may recruit only a limited number of new T cells.

Clipping removes 2 bases from V and 6 bases from J, with 7 as the unmatched junction base count. Counted from cysteine to phenylalanine, this CDR3 has 15 amino acids. The retained sequence is limited to the CDR3, 45 bases, with the frame set at the first base. The germline V gene yields MNHEY for CDR1 and SVGAGI for CDR2. To prepare the library, RT-PCR was applied. The run used an Illumina HiSeq 2500. The raw public reads went through TCRdb reprocessing: fastp at Q25, MiXCR clone calling, in-frame beta chains kept. Under each unique CDR3 protein, matching rows form one entry showing the most common genes and DNA. This sample is represented by around 300,000 distinct CDR3 sequences; around 20% of them were singletons. The ten largest account for under 13% of the sample. This clonotype occurred a few times. Its binding antigen is unknown. No base quality values were provided; no much bigger clone lies one nucleotide off.

The sequence derives from a man aged 50 to 69 who received an inactivated influenza vaccine. Donor details come from another sample of the same person, matched by shared clones. The sequencing used PBMCs from blood, collected 21 months after vaccination. The sequence links TRBV6-5 to TRBJ2-1, with TRBD2 identical over 7 junction bases. The DNA sequence reads TGTGCCAGCAGTTACCGCGGGAGAGGTTTCAATGAGCAGTTCTTC. Its coded protein is CASSYRGRGFNEQFF.